Listed here is a single TCR beta chain. Its target is unknown. Between the trimmed V and J ends, which lost 2 bases and 1 base, there was a span of 12 bases. CDR3 length equals 15 residues. Germline CDR1 is SGDLS and CDR2 is YYNGEE. Sequencing was performed with immunoSEQ multiplex PCR; in TCRdb, only in-frame clones are kept and a portion is missing. Found here are some 80,000 clones, less than 98% of them singletons; the top ten hold roughly 0.59%. The data stem from a study of Tregs in tolerant kidney transplant recipients. Whole-study findings and limits: Biological reproducibility was not directly addressed, but technical replication error appeared minimal. Tolerant patients' donor-specific Tregs expanded beyond overall Tregs, suggesting antigen-driven growth.

The sequence was collected from a human donor who received a combined kidney and bone marrow transplant. This chain links TRBV9 with TRBJ1-2; D gene uncertain. The sequencing here drew on CD4+ T cells from blood, taken before the transplant. CDR3 nucleotide sequence: TGTGCCAGCAGCGTTACAAGTCTCCTTAACTATGGCTACACCTTC. It is translated as CASSVTSLLNYGYTF. Together with reference TRBV9 and TRBJ1-2, the CDR3 gives the full variable domain: DSGVTQTPKHLITATGQRVTLRCSPRSGDLSVYWYQQSLDQGLQFLIQYYNGEERAKGNILERFSAQQFPDLHSELNLSSLELGDSALYFCASSVTSLLNYGYTFGSGTRLTVV.